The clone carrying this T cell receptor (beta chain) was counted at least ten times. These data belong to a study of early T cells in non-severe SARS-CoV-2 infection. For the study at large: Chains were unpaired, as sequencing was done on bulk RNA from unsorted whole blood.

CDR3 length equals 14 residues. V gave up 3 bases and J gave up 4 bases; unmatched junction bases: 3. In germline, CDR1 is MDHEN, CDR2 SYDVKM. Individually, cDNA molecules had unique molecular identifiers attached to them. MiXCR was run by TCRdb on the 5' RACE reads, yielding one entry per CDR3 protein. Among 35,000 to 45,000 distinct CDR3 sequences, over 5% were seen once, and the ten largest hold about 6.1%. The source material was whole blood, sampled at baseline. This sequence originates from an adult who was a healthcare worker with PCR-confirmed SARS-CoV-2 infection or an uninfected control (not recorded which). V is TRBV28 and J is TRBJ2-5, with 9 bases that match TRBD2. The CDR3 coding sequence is TGTGCCAGCAGTTTTGGCGGGAGGGTAGAGACCCAGTACTTC. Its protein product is CASSFGGRVETQYF.